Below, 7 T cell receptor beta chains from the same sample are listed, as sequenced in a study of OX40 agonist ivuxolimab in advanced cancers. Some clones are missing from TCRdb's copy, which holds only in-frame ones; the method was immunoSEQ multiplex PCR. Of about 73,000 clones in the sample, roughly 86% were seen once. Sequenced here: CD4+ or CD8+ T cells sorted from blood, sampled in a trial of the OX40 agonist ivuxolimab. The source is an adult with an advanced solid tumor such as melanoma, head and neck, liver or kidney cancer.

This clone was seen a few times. The CDR3, as DNA: TGTGCCAGCAGCTTCAGGGGTTTTGTTGGGAAACTGTTTTTT. Translating it yields CASSFRGFVGKLFF. This chain uses TRBV5-6 with TRBJ1-4, with D tentatively TRBD1 (6 bases). Germline CDR1 and CDR2: SGHDT and YYEEEE. Trimming took 2 bases from V and 11 from J, leaving 16 bases between them. This CDR3 is built from 14 residues.

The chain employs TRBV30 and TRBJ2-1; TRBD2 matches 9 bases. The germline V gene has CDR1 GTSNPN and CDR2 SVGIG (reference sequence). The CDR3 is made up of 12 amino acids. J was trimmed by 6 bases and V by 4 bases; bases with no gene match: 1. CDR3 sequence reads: CAWTSGTNEQFF. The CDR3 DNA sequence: TGTGCCTGGACTAGCGGGACCAATGAGCAGTTCTTC.

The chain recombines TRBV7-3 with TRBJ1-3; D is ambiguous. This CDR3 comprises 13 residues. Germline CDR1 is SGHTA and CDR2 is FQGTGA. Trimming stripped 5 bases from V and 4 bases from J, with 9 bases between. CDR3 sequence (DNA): TGTGCCAGCAGCCCTACAGTGGGAAACACCATATATTTT. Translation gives CASSPTVGNTIYF.

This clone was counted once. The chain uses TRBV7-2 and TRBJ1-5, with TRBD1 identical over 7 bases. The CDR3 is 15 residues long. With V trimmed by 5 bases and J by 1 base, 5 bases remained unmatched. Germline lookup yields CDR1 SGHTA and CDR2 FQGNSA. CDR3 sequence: CASSPQGSSNQPQHF. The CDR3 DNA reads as TGTGCCAGCAGCCCACAGGGGTCAAGCAATCAGCCCCAGCATTTT.

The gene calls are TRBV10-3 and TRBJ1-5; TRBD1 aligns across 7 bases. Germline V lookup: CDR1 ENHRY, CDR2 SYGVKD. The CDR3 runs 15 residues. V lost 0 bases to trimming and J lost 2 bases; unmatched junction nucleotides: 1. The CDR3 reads CAISESGQGNQPQHF. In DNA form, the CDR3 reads TGTGCCATCAGTGAGTCCGGACAGGGCAATCAGCCCCAGCATTTT.

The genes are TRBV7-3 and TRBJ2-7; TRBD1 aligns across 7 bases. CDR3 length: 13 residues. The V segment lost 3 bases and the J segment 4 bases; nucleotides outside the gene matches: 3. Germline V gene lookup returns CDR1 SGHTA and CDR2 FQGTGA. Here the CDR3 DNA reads TGTGCCAGCAGCTTGGGACAGTTATACGAGCAGTACTTC. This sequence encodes CASSLGQLYEQYF.

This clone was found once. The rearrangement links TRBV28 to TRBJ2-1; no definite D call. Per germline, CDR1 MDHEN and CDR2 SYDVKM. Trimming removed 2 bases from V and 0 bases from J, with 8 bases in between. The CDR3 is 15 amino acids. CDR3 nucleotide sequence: TGTGCCAGCAGTTTAGGCGGTTACTCCTACAATGAGCAGTTCTTC. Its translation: CASSLGGYSYNEQFF.